The 21 T cell receptor beta chains presented below share a single source sample, sequenced in a study of Ad26.COV2.S vaccination and SARS-CoV-2 variants. Method: immunoSEQ multiplex PCR; TCRdb's copy keeps in-frame clones and lacks some. The sample yields a few hundred thousand clones, 75% to 90% seen once. Treatment in this sample: roughly 19 received Ad26.COV2.S at low or high dose, single or two shots; about 5 received placebo; per-sample allocation not given. Material that was analyzed had been drawn on day 63 after the first vaccine or placebo injection. Sequencing was performed on peripheral blood, taken in a trial of Ad26.COV2.S vaccine versus placebo. The receptors come from a person aged 18-60 years who received the Ad26.COV2.S COVID-19 vaccine or a placebo.

The chain links TRBV2 to TRBJ1-3; D is perhaps TRBD1 (5 bases). The germline CDR1 and CDR2 sequences are SNHLY and FYNNEI. The V gene lost 1 base and the J gene lost 9 bases, with 10 bases spanning the gap. The CDR3 length is 13 residues. The CDR3 DNA reads TGTGCCAGCAGTGAAGTCGGGGGATCCACCATATATTTT. Translating it yields CASSEVGGSTIYF.

The chain employs TRBV9 and TRBJ2-3; D not resolved. V shed 4 bases and J shed 4 bases, with 22 bases lying between them. Germline CDR1 is SGDLS and CDR2 is YYNGEE. The CDR3 consists of 17 residues. CDR3 amino acids: CASSRSASRLVADTQYF. In DNA form, the CDR3 reads TGTGCCAGCAGCCGTTCAGCCAGTAGGTTAGTGGCAGATACGCAGTATTTT.

V and J are TRBV21-1 and TRBJ1-4; the DNA was not used to check the table's D call, TRBD1. TRBV21-1 is a pseudogene segment. CDR3 length: 11 amino acids. CDR3: CARASSEKLFF. DNA for the CDR3: TGTGCCAGGGCTTCCAGTGAAAAACTGTTTTTT.

The chain employs TRBV7-9 and TRBJ1-1, with D hard to call. Germline CDR1 is SEHNR and CDR2 is FQNEAQ (reference sequence). The V gene lost 5 bases and the J gene lost 1 base, with 14 bases spanning the gap. The length of the CDR3 is 15 residues. CDR3 residues: CASSPLRETNTEAFF. The CDR3 DNA reads as TGTGCCAGCAGCCCTCTACGGGAGACGAACACTGAAGCTTTCTTT.

J is TRBJ1-5 and V is TRBV28, with a tentative D call TRBD1 (5 bases). This CDR3 comprises 12 residues. Trimming shortened V by 7 bases and J by 7 bases, and 11 bases separated the two germline ends. From germline, CDR1 is MDHEN and CDR2 SYDVKM. The CDR3 DNA reads as TGTGCCAGCAACGAGGGGTCCCAGCCCCAGCATTTT. As protein: CASNEGSQPQHF.

The V call is TRBV4-3, the J call TRBJ1-5; 7 bases align to TRBD1. This CDR3 has 17 amino acids. J lost 0 bases, V lost 1 base, and 6 bases had no gene match. Germline CDR1 and CDR2: LGHNA and YSLEER. The CDR3 nucleotides are TGCGCCAGCAGCCAAGCCTACAGGGGTTATAGCAATCAGCCCCAGCATTTT. It encodes CASSQAYRGYSNQPQHF.

This chain links TRBV5-1 with TRBJ1-1; D not certain. CDR3 length: 13 residues. The V end was cut by 6 bases, the J end by 3 bases, with 12 bases between. CDR1 SGHRS and CDR2 YFSETQ come from the germline V gene. CDR3 sequence reads: CASKFKWDTEAFF. The CDR3 coding sequence is TGCGCCAGCAAGTTCAAGTGGGACACTGAAGCTTTCTTT.

The rearrangement links TRBV3-1 (or the pseudogene TRBV3-2) to TRBJ2-5; TRBD1 matches 12 bases. From germline, CDR1 is LGHDT and CDR2 YNNKEL (reference sequence). Trimming took 0 bases from V and 5 from J; bases not matched to a gene: 7. CDR3 length: 17 residues. CDR3 sequence: CASSQDFGTGGEETQYF. As DNA, the CDR3 is TGTGCCAGCAGCCAAGATTTTGGGACAGGGGGCGAGGAGACCCAGTACTTC.

The chain is built from TRBV9 and TRBJ2-1; no firm D call. V lost 0 bases and J lost 4, with 14 bases in between. CDR1 and CDR2 (germline): SGDLS, YYNGEE. This CDR3 is 16 amino acids long. CDR3: CASSVEAHLAYNEQFF. The DNA of the CDR3 is TGTGCCAGCAGCGTAGAGGCACACCTGGCATACAATGAGCAGTTCTTC.

The chain combines TRBV2 with TRBJ2-6; D unclear. Germline V gene sequence: CDR1 SNHLY, CDR2 FYNNEI. Trimming stripped 4 bases from V and 0 bases from J, with 7 bases between. The CDR3 runs to 15 residues. CDR3 DNA: TGTGCCAGCAGTGTTCGGATCTCTGGGGCCAACGTCCTGACTTTC. Translation: CASSVRISGANVLTF.

V and J are TRBV3-1 (or the pseudogene TRBV3-2) and TRBJ1-5; 10 bases map to TRBD1. The CDR3 is 16 amino acids. Germline V CDR1 and CDR2: LGHDT, YNNKEL (reference sequence). V lost 1 base and J lost 2; bases outside the gene matches: 2. The CDR3 is CASSQVGTGGNQPQHF. CDR3 coding DNA: TGTGCCAGCAGCCAAGTTGGGACAGGGGGCAATCAGCCCCAGCATTTT.

The chain employs TRBV7-2 and TRBJ2-7; D is undetermined. The CDR3 has 14 residues. The V and J ends lost 1 base and 2 bases respectively, with 9 bases between them. Germline lookup yields CDR1 SGHTA and CDR2 FQGNSA. CDR3 DNA: TGTGCCAGCAGCTTAGAGAACGTAGCCTACGAGCAGTACTTC. Residues: CASSLENVAYEQYF.

This clone has only one observation. In the same sample, other DNA sequences code for this CDR3. The CDR3 reads CASSQNSYEQYF. CDR3 sequence (DNA): TGTGCCAGCAGCCAAAACAGCTACGAGCAGTACTTC. This sequence joins TRBV3-1 (or the pseudogene TRBV3-2) and TRBJ2-7; D uncertain. Germline V gene data show CDR1 as LGHDT and CDR2 as YNNKEL (reference sequence). Trimming left V 2 bases short and J 3 bases short, with 5 bases between. The CDR3 runs 12 residues.

The J gene is TRBJ2-5, the V gene TRBV5-1; the match to TRBD2 covers 8 bases. The CDR3 runs 14 residues. Germline assignment: CDR1 SGHRS and CDR2 YFSETQ. After removal of 4 bases from V and 1 base from J, the junction contained 3 bases not matched to a gene. CDR3 in amino acids: CASSLTSAQETQYF. CDR3 sequence (DNA): TGCGCCAGCAGCCTGACTAGCGCCCAAGAGACCCAGTACTTC.

The chain employs TRBV4-3 and TRBJ1-2, with D unresolved. V was clipped by 0 bases and J by 2 bases, with 10 bases between them. Germline CDR1 and CDR2: LGHNA and YSLEER. This CDR3 has 15 amino acids. CDR3 sequence reads: CASSQDYSLNYGYTF. CDR3 sequence (DNA): TGCGCCAGCAGCCAAGACTATTCCTTAAACTATGGCTACACCTTC.

This clone has only a few counts. The chain recombines TRBV5-4 with TRBJ1-6; TRBD1 agrees at 8 bases. The CDR3 length is 15 residues. Trimming cost V 2 bases and J 9 bases; bases outside gene matches: 7. Germline CDR1 SGHNT, CDR2 YYREEE (reference sequence). CDR3 nucleotide sequence: TGTGCCAGCAGCTTTGAGGACAGGGAGCGTTCACCCCTCCACTTT. The encoded protein is CASSFEDRERSPLHF.

The rearrangement joins TRBV2 to TRBJ1-1; no clear D. Trimming shortened V by 7 bases and J by 1 base, and 16 bases separated the two germline ends. CDR3 length: 15 residues. Germline assignment: CDR1 SNHLY and CDR2 FYNNEI. CDR3 in DNA: TGTGCCAGCACCCATCTACAGATGGGGAACACTGAAGCTTTCTTT. Amino acid sequence: CASTHLQMGNTEAFF.

The chain employs TRBV9 and TRBJ1-1; the D is unclear. CDR1 and CDR2 from the germline V gene are SGDLS and YYNGEE. Trimming shortened V by 8 bases and J by 0 bases, and 11 bases separated the two germline ends. The CDR3 has 13 amino acids. The CDR3 sequence: CASNEGLNTEAFF. CDR3 sequence (DNA): TGTGCCAGTAACGAAGGCCTGAACACTGAAGCTTTCTTT.

The rearrangement uses TRBV27 and TRBJ2-4, with D maybe TRBD1 (6 bases). The CDR3 is 13 residues long. Trimming took off 7 bases at V and 9 bases at J, with 16 bases between the two ends. Germline assignment: CDR1 MNHEY and CDR2 SMNVEV (reference sequence). CDR3 bases: TGTGCCAGCACGGACGCAACAGGGAGCATTCAGTACTTC. Translating it yields CASTDATGSIQYF.

This chain uses TRBV19 with TRBJ1-1; perhaps TRBD1 as D (5 bases). Germline assignment: CDR1 LNHDA and CDR2 SQIVND (reference sequence). Trimming left V 7 bases short and J 2 bases short, with 14 bases between. The CDR3 has 14 residues. This chain's CDR3 is CASTLGQANTEAFF. CDR3 DNA: TGTGCCAGTACTCTGGGGCAGGCAAACACTGAAGCTTTCTTT.

The chain has TRBV7-9 and TRBJ2-3; D may match TRBD1 or TRBD2 (5 bases each). V lost 4 bases and J 2 bases, leaving 13 bases between the germline ends. The CDR3 extends over 15 amino acids. Germline V gives CDR1 SEHNR, CDR2 FQNEAQ (reference sequence). The CDR3 loop is CASSSLGRYTDTQYF. The CDR3 region has the DNA TGTGCCAGCAGCTCATTGGGACGATACACAGATACGCAGTATTTT. The complete variable domain, with remaining parts taken from reference TRBV7-9 and TRBJ2-3, reads DTGVSQNPRHKITKRGQNVTFRCDPISEHNRLYWYRQTLGQGPEFLTYFQNEAQLEKSRLLSDRFSAERPKGSFSTLEIQRTEQGDSAMYLCASSSLGRYTDTQYFGPGTRLTVL.